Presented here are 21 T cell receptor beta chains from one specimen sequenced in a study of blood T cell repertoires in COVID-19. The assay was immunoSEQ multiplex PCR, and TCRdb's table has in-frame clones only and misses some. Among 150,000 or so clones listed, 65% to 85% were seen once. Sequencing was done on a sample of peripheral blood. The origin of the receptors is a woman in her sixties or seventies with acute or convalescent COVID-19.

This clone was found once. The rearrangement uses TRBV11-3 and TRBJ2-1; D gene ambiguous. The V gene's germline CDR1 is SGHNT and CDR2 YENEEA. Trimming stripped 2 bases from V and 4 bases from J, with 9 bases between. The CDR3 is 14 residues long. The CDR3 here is CASSLSYSYNEQFF. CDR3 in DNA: TGTGCCAGCAGCTTATCATACAGTTACAATGAGCAGTTCTTC.

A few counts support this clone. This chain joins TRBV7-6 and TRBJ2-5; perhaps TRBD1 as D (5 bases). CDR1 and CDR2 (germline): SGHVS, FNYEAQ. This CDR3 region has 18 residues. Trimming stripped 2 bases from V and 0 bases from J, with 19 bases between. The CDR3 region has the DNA TGTGCCAGCAGCTTACTTCCCCCCCAGGGTGTTTACCAAGAGACCCAGTACTTC. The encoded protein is CASSLLPPQGVYQETQYF.

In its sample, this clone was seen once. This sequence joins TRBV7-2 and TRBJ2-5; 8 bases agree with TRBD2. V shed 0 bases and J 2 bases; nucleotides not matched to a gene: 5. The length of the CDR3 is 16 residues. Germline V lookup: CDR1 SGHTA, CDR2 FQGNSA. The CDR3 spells CASSLALAGLQETQYF. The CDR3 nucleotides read TGTGCCAGCAGCTTAGCATTAGCGGGGTTACAAGAGACCCAGTACTTC.

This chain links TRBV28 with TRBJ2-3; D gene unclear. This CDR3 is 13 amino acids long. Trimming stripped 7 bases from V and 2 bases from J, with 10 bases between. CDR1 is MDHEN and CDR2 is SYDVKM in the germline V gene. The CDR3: CASTVISTDTQYF. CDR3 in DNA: TGTGCCAGCACGGTGATTTCCACAGATACGCAGTATTTT.

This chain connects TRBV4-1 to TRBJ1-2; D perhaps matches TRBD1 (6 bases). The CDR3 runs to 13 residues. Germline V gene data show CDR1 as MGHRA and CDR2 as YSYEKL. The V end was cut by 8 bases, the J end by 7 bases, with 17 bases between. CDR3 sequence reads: CASSLQGIAGYTF. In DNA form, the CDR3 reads TGCGCCAGCTCCCTACAGGGAATTGCTGGCTACACCTTC.

The CDR3 loop reads CASTSGTGGAGQEQYF. The CDR3 coding sequence is TGTGCCAGTACTAGCGGCACAGGGGGCGCAGGACAGGAGCAGTACTTC. The genes are TRBV19 and TRBJ2-7; 9 bases fit TRBD1. Per the germline V gene, CDR1 is LNHDA and CDR2 is SQIVND (reference sequence). The CDR3 has 16 amino acids. V was pared by 7 bases and J by 7 bases, with 17 bases of the junction left unmatched.

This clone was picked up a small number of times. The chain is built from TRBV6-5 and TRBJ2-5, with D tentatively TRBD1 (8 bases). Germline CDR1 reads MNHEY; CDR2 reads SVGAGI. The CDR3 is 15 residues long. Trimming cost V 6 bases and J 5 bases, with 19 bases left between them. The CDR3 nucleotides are TGTGCCAGCAGCCCCTCGACAGGGGAGGGGGAGACCCAGTACTTC. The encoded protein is CASSPSTGEGETQYF.

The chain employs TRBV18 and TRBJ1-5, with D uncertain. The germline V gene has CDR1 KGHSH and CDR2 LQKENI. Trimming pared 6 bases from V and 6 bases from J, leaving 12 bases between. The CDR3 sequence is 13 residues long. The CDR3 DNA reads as TGTGCCAGCTCCCCAGGACTGACTCAGCCCCAGCATTTT. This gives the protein CASSPGLTQPQHF.

CDR3 coding DNA: TGTGCCAGCAGTCCCCCAGGGGTGCGAAACGGCTACACCTTC. Translated: CASSPPGVRNGYTF. V usage is TRBV27 and J usage is TRBJ1-2, with a possible D match to TRBD1 (6 bases). The length of the CDR3 is 14 residues. Looked up from germline, CDR1 is MNHEY and CDR2 is SMNVEV (reference sequence). Trimming stripped 5 bases from V and 8 bases from J, with 18 bases between.

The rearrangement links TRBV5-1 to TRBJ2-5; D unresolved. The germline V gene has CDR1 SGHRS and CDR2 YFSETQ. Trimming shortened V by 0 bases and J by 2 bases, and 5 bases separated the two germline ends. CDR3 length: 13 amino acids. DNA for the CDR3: TGCGCCAGCAGCTTGGGCAGACAAGAGACCCAGTACTTC. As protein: CASSLGRQETQYF. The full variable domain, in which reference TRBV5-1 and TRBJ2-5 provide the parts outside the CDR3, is KAGVTQTPRYLIKTRGQQVTLSCSPISGHRSVSWYQQTPGQGLQFLFEYFSETQRNKGNFPGRFSGRQFSNSRSEMNVSTLELGDSALYLCASSLGRQETQYFGPGTRLLVL.

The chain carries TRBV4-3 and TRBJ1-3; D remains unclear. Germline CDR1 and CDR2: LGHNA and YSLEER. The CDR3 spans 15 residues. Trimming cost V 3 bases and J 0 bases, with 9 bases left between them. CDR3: CASSHSPDSGNTIYF. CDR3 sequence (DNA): TGCGCCAGCAGCCATTCCCCAGACTCTGGAAACACCATATATTTT.

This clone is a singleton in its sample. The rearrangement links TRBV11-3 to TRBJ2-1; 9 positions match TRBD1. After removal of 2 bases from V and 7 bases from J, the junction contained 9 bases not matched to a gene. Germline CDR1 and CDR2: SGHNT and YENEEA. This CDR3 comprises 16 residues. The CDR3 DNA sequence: TGTGCCAGCAGCTTACCGGGGACAGGGCGCGGTAATGAGCAGTTCTTC. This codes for CASSLPGTGRGNEQFF.

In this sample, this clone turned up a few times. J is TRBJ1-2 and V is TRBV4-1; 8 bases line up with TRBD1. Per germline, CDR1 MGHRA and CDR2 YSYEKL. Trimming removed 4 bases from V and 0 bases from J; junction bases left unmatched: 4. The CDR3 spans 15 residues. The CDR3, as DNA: TGCGCCAGCAGCCGCGACAGGGGAGCTAACTATGGCTACACCTTC. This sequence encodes CASSRDRGANYGYTF.

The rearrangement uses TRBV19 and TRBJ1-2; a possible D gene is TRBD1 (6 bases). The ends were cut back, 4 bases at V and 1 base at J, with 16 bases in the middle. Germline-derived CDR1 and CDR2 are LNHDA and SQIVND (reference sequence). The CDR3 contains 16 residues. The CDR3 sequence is CASSTRTVLFNYGYTF. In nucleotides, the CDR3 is TGTGCCAGTAGTACCCGGACAGTTCTTTTTAACTATGGCTACACCTTC.

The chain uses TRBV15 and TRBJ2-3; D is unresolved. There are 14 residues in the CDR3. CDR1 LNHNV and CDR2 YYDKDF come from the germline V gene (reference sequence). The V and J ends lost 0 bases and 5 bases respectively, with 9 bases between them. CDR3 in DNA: TGTGCCACCAGCAGAGATCGTCCCTTAGATACGCAGTATTTT. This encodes CATSRDRPLDTQYF.

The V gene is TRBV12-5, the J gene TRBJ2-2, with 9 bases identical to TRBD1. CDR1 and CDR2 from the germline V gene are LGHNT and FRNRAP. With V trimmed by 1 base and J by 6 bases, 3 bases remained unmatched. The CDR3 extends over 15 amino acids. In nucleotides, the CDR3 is TGTGCTAGTGGTTTGGGGGACAGGGTTCCCGGGGAGCTGTTTTTT. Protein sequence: CASGLGDRVPGELFF.

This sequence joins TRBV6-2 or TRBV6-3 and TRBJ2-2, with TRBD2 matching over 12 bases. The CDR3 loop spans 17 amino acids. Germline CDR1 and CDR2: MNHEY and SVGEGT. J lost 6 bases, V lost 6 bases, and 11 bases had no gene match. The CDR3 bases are TGTGCCAGCAGCTTTAGACTAGCGGGGGATTACGCCGGGGAGCTGTTTTTT. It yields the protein CASSFRLAGDYAGELFF.

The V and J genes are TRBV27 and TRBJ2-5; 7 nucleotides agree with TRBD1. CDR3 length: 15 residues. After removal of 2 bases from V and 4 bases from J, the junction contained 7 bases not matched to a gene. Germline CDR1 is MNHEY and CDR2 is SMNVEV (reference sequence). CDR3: CASSLIRGQGETQYF. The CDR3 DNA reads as TGTGCCAGCAGTTTAATAAGGGGGCAAGGAGAGACCCAGTACTTC.

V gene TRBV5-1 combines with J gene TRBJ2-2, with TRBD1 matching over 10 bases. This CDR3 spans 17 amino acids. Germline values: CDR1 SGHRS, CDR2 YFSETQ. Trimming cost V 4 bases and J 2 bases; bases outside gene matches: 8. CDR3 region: CASSRGTGVENTGELFF. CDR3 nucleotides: TGCGCCAGCAGCAGGGGGACAGGGGTCGAAAACACCGGGGAGCTGTTTTTT.

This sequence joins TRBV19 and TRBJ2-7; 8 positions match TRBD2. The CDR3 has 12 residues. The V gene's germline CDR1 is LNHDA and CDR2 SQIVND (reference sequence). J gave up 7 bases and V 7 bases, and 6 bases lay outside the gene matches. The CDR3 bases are TGTGCCAGTACCCGGGAGGGTGGTGAGCAGTACTTC. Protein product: CASTREGGEQYF.

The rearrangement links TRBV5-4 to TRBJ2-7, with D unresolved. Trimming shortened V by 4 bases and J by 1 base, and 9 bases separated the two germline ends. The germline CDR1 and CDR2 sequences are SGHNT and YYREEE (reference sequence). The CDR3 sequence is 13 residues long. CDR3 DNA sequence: TGTGCCAGCAGCCGAGACGGGTCCTACGAGCAGTACTTC. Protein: CASSRDGSYEQYF.